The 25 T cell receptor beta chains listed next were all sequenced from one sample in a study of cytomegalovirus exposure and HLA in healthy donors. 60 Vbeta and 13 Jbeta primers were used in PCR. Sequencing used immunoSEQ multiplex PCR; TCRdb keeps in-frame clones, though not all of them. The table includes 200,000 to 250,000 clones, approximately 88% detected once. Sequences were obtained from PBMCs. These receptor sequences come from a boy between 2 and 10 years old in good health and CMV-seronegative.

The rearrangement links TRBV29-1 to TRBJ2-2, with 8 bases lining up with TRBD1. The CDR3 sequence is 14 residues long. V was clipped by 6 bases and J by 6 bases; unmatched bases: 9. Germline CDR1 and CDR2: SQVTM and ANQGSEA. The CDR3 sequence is CSVALGTGPGELFF. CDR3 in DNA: TGCAGCGTCGCACTCGGGACAGGTCCCGGGGAGCTGTTTTTT.

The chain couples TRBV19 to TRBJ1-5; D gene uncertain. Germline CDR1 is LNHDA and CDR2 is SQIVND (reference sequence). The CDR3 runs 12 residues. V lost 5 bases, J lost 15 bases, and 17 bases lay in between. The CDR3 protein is CASSGSRGIRHF. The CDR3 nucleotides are TGTGCCAGTAGTGGATCCCGGGGTATACGGCATTTT.

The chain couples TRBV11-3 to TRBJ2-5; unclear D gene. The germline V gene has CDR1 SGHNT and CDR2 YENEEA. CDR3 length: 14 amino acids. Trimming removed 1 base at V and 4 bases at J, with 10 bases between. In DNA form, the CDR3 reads TGTGCCAGCAGCTTAGCGGTCTCCGGAGAGACCCAGTACTTC. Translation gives CASSLAVSGETQYF.

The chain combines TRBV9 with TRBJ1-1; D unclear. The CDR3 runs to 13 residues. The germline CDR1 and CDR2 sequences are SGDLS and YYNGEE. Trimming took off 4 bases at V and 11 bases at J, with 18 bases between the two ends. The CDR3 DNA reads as TGTGCCAGCAGCCCCGGCCCCCGGGAAGGGGCTTTCTTT. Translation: CASSPGPREGAFF.

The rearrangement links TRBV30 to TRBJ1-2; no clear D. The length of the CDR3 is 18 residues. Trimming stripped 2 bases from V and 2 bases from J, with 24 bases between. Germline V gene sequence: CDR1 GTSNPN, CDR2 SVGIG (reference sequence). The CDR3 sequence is CAWSNNLGSPKENYGYTF. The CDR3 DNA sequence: TGTGCCTGGAGTAACAATTTGGGCAGTCCCAAAGAAAACTATGGCTACACCTTC.

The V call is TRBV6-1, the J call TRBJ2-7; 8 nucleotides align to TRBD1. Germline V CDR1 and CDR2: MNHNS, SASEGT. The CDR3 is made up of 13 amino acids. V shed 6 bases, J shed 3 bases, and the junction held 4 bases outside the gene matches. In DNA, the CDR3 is TGTGCCAGCAGCTACAGGGGGTACTACGAGCAGTACTTC. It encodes CASSYRGYYEQYF.

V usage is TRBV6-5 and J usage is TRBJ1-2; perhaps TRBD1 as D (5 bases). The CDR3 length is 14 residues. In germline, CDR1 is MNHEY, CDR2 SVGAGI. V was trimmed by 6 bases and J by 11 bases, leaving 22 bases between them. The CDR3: CASSRSQGGVRYTF. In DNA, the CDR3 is TGTGCCAGCAGCCGATCGCAGGGAGGGGTCCGGTACACCTTC.

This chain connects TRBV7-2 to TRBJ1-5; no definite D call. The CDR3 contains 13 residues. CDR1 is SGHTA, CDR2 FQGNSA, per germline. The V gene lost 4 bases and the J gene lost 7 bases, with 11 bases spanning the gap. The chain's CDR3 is CASSYDQVQPQHF. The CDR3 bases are TGTGCCAGCAGCTACGACCAGGTACAGCCCCAGCATTTT.

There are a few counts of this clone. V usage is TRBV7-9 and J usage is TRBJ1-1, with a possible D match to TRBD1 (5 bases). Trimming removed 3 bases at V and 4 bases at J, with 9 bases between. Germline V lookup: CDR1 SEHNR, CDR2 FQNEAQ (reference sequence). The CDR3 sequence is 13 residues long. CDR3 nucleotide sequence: TGTGCCAGCAGCTTTCAGGGAGGCACTGAAGCTTTCTTT. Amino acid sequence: CASSFQGGTEAFF.

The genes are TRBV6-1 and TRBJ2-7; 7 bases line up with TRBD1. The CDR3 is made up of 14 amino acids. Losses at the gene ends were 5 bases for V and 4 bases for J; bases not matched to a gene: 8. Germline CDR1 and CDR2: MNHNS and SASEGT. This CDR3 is CASSSLRTGYEQYF. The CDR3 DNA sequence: TGTGCCAGCAGTTCCCTCCGGACAGGTTACGAGCAGTACTTC.

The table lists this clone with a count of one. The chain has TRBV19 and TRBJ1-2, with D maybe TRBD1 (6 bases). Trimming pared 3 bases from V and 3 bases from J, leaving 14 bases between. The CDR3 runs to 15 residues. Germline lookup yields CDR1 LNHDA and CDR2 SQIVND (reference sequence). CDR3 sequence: CASSISQGRDYGYTF. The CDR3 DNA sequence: TGTGCCAGTAGTATCTCACAGGGAAGAGACTATGGCTACACCTTC.

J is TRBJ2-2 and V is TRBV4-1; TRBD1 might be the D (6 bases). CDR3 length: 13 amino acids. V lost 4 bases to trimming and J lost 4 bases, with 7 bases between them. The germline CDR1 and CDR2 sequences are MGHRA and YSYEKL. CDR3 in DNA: TGCGCCAGCAGCCGCAGGGGCACCGGGGAGCTGTTTTTT. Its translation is CASSRRGTGELFF.

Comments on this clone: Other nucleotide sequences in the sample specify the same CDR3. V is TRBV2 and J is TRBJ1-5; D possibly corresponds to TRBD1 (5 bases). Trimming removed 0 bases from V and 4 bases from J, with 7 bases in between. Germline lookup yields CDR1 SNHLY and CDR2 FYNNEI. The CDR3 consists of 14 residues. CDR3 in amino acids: CASSEARGNQPQHF. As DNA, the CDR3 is TGTGCCAGCAGTGAAGCGCGGGGGAATCAGCCCCAGCATTTT.

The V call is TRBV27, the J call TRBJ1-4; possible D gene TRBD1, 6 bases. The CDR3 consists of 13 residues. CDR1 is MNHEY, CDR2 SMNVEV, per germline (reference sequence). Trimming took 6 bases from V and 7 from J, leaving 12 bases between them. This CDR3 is CASSPVTGEKLFF. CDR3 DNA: TGTGCCAGCAGCCCGGTGACAGGTGAAAAACTGTTTTTT.

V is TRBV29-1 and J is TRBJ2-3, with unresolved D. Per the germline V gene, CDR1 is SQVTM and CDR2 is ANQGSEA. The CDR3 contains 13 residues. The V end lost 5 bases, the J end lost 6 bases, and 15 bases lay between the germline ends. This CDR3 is CSVTDPRTDTQYF. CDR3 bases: TGCAGCGTTACAGATCCCCGTACGGATACGCAGTATTTT.

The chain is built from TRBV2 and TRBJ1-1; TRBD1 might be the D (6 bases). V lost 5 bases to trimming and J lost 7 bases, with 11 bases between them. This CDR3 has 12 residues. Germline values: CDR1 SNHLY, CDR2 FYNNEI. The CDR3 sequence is CASSSGGREAFF. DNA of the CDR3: TGTGCCAGCAGTTCCGGGGGGCGTGAAGCTTTCTTT.

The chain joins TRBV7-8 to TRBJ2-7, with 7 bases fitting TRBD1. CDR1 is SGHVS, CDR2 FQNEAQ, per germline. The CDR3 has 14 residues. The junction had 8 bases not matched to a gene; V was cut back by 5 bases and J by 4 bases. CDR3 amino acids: CASSAAGTAYEQYF. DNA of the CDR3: TGTGCCAGCAGCGCCGCCGGGACAGCATACGAGCAGTACTTC.

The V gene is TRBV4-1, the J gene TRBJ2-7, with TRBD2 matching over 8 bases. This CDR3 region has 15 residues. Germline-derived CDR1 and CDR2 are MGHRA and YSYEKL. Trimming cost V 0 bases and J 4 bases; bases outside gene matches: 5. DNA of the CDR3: TGCGCCAGCAGCCAAGATCGGGGGGGGTTGTACGAGCAGTACTTC. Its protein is CASSQDRGGLYEQYF.

The CDR3 DNA follows: TGTGCCAGCAGCTTATTCCGGGACAGATACAATGAGCAGTTCTTC. Encoded protein: CASSLFRDRYNEQFF. The gene calls are TRBV11-2 and TRBJ2-1; 7 nucleotides line up with TRBD1. The CDR3 totals 15 residues. The V gene's germline CDR1 is SGHAT and CDR2 FQNNGV. Trimming removed 2 bases from V and 4 bases from J; junction bases left unmatched: 5.

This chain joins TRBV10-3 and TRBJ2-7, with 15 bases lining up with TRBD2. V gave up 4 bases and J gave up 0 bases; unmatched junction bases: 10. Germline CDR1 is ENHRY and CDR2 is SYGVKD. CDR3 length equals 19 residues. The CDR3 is CAISGNWTSGRGGSYEQYF. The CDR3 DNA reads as TGTGCCATCAGTGGTAACTGGACTAGCGGGAGGGGGGGCTCCTACGAGCAGTACTTC.

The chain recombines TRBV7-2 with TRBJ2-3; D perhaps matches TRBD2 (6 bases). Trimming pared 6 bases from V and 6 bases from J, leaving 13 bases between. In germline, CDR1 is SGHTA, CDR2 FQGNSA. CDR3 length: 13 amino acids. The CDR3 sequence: CASSWRREDTQYF. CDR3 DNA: TGTGCCAGCAGTTGGAGACGGGAGGATACGCAGTATTTT.

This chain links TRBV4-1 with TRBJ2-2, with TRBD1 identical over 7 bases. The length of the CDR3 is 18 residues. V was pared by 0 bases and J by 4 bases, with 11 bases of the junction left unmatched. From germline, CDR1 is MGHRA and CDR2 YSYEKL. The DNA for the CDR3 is TGCGCCAGCAGCCAAGAGTTCAGGGGGATTCGGGGCACCGGGGAGCTGTTTTTT. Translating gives CASSQEFRGIRGTGELFF.

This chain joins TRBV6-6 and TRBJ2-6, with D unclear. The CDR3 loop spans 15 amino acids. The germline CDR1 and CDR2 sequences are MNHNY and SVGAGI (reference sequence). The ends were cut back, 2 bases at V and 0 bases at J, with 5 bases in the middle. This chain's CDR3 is CASSYGLSGANVLTF. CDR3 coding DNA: TGTGCCAGCAGTTACGGGCTCTCTGGGGCCAACGTCCTGACTTTC.

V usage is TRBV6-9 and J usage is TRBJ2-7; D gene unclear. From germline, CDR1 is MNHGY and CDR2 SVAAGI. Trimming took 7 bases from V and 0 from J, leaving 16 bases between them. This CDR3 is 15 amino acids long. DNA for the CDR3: TGTGCCAGCACCCTCTCCCAGGTCAACTCCTACGAGCAGTACTTC. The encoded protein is CASTLSQVNSYEQYF.

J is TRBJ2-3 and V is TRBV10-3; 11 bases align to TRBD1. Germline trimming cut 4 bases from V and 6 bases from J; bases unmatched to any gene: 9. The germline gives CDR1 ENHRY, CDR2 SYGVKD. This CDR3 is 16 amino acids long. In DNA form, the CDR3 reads TGTGCCATCAGTGGTTGGACAGGGGGCAAGAGGGATACGCAGTATTTT. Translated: CAISGWTGGKRDTQYF.